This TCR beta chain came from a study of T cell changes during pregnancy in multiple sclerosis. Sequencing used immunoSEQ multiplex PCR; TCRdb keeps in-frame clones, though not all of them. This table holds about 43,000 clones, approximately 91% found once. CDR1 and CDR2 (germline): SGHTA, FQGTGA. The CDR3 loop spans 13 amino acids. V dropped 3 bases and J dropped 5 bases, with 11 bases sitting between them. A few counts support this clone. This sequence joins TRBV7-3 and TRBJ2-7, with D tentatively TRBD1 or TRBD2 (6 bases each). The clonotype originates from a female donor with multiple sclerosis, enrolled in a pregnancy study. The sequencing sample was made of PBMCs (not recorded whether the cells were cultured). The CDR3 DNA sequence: TGTGCCAGCAGCTTCGGGGGCGAAGACGAGCAGTACTTC. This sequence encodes CASSFGGEDEQYF.